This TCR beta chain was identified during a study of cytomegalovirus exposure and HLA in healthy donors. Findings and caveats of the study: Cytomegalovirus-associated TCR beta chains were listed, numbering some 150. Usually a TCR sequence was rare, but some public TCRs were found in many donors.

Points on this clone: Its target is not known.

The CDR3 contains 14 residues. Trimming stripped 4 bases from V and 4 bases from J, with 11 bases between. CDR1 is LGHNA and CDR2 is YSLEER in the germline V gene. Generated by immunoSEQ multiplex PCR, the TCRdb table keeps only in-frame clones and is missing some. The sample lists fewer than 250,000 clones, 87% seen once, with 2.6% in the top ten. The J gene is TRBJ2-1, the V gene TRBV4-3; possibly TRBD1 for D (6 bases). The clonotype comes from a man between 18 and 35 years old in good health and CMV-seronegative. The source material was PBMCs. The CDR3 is CASSPADRYNEQFF. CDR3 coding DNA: TGCGCCAGCAGCCCCGCGGACAGATACAATGAGCAGTTCTTC.